This T cell receptor beta chain was identified during a study of cytomegalovirus exposure and HLA in healthy donors (dated by TCRdb to 2016 to 2017). In the study overall: According to a later analysis, one platform produced both the 120 validation repertoires and the 666 repertoires of the first cohort. To predict cytomegalovirus infection status, the study combined high-throughput TCR immunosequencing, statistical association of individual TCRs with disease status, and machine learning. The study aimed to test whether cataloging public T cell receptors could reveal signatures of past pathogen exposure. Besides the first cohort of 666 subjects, a separate validation cohort made up of 120 different subjects was used. Overall study results and their limits: It was suggested by the authors that the approach could potentially be generalized to other disease states and immunological phenotypes. The validation cohort had no HLA typing available for a later analysis, so co-occurrence within that cohort was assessed over all 120 or so repertoires. Subsequent analysis determined that TCRs grouped into clusters in the first cohort also showed a tendency toward co-occurrence across the 120 or so validation repertoires, and roughly 95% of cluster scores exceeded 0. A total of 150 to 200 TCR beta chains were listed by the study as associated with cytomegalovirus. A few of the identified cytomegalovirus-associated TCR beta chains were confirmed in vitro to be specific for cytomegalovirus antigens. The classifier was reported to diagnose cytomegalovirus status with high specificity and sensitivity in both the original cohort and the validation cohort. Most TCR sequences were seen in very few donors, while some public TCRs were found in many individuals.

Library preparation used the immunoSEQ multiplex PCR assay. Per the authors' processing: A statistical classification framework was built to diagnose cytomegalovirus status from the catalog of TCR beta chain sequences. Entries here come from immuneACCESS through TCRdb and include only in-frame sequences with V and J called. Some clones fail to appear in such tables; in the studies checked, an unresolved V gene covers under half of the shortfall, and the cause of the remainder is unknown. D and trimming were read from the DNA, whereas the V and J calls and clone size are those reported in that table. The sample includes some 200,000 clones, with 65% to 90% observed a single time. Over 10% of the sample rests with the top ten. From a lookup of the germline V gene (reference sequence), CDR1 and CDR2 are LNHNV and YYDKDF. The CDR3 measures 14 amino acids from cysteine to phenylalanine. Only CDR3 DNA remains: 42 bases, in frame from the first base. Germline trimming: 5 bases from V, 6 bases from J; junction bases outside gene matches: 8.

Regarding this clone: What antigen it recognizes has not been identified. No quality values exist for individual bases; no much larger clone is one base distant.

Separate from the approximately 690-subject first cohort, the validation cohort of 90 to 150 subjects was the group to which the donors belonged. The V gene is TRBV15 and the J gene is TRBJ1-1; TRBD1 fits 8 bases in the junction. This clonotype originated in a woman under 40 in good health and CMV-seropositive. The sequencing sample was made of PBMCs. CDR3 reads: CATSPRQGRAEAFF. The sequence in DNA is TGTGCCACCAGCCCCAGACAGGGGCGTGCTGAAGCTTTCTTT.